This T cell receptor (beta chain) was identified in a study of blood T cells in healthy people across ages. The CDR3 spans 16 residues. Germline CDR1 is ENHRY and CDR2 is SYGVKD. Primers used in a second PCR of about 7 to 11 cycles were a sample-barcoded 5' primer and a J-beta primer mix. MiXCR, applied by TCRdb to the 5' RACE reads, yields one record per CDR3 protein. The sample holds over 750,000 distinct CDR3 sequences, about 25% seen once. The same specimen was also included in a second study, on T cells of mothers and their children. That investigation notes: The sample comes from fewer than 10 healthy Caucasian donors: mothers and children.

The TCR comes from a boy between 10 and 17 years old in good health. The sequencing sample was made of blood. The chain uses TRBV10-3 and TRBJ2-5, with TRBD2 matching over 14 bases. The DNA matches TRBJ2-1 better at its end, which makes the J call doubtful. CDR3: CAISDGTSGGYNEQFF. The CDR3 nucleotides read TGTGCCATCAGTGACGGGACTAGCGGGGGCTACAATGAGCAGTTCTTC.